These 25 T cell receptor beta chains were all obtained from the same sample, sequenced in a study of shared clonotypes between healthy human individuals. Profiled with immunoSEQ multiplex PCR; TCRdb holds only in-frame clones, not every one. Among about 600,000 clones, more than 95% were seen once, and the ten largest hold 0.057%. The sample taken for sequencing was naive CD4+ T cells sorted from blood. Indicated subset: CD45RA+ positively selected. The receptors were sampled from a woman aged 25 to 39 in good health.

The DNA for the CDR3 is TGTGCCAGCAGTTCCGTCGGCCTTAACACTGAAGCTTTCTTT. Protein: CASSSVGLNTEAFF. The gene calls are TRBV28 and TRBJ1-1; no firm D call. Trimming removed 4 bases at V and 2 bases at J, with 11 bases between. In germline, CDR1 is MDHEN, CDR2 SYDVKM. The CDR3 covers 14 residues.

The J gene is TRBJ2-5, the V gene TRBV6-1; D is uncertain. The CDR3 contains 12 residues. Germline V gene data show CDR1 as MNHNS and CDR2 as SASEGT. Trimming removed 5 bases at V and 2 bases at J, with 6 bases between. Here the CDR3 reads CASSLYQETQYF. The CDR3 nucleotides are TGTGCCAGCAGTCTCTATCAAGAGACCCAGTACTTC.

On this clone itself: Other nucleotide sequences in the sample specify the same CDR3. This rearrangement joins TRBV5-1 to TRBJ2-3, with D unclear. The germline V gene encodes CDR1 SGHRS and CDR2 YFSETQ. The CDR3 totals 11 residues. V gave up 4 bases and J gave up 6 bases, with 6 bases separating them. CDR3 coding DNA: TGCGCCAGCAGCCCAGCGGATACGCAGTATTTT. This translates into CASSPADTQYF. Looking up the rest from reference TRBV5-1 and TRBJ2-3 gives the full variable domain: KAGVTQTPRYLIKTRGQQVTLSCSPISGHRSVSWYQQTPGQGLQFLFEYFSETQRNKGNFPGRFSGRQFSNSRSEMNVSTLELGDSALYLCASSPADTQYFGPGTRLTVL.

The V gene is TRBV28, the J gene TRBJ1-2; TRBD1 might be the D (6 bases). The V end was cut by 10 bases, the J end by 2 bases, with 11 bases between. The CDR3 is 12 residues long. Germline CDR1 and CDR2: MDHEN and SYDVKM. CDR3 loop: CATQTGNYGYTF. In nucleotides, the CDR3 is TGTGCCACCCAAACAGGGAACTATGGCTACACCTTC.

V gene TRBV18 combines with J gene TRBJ2-7; 8 bases line up with TRBD1. Unmatched junction bases numbered 10, after V lost 3 bases and J lost 0 bases. Per germline, CDR1 KGHSH and CDR2 LQKENI. There are 17 residues in the CDR3. The CDR3 coding sequence is TGTGCCAGCTCACCCCCCAACCGGGACAGGAACTCCTACGAGCAGTACTTC. It specifies CASSPPNRDRNSYEQYF.

The chain employs TRBV5-1 and TRBJ2-4; D may be TRBD1 (5 bases). This CDR3 region has 16 residues. V shed 0 bases and J shed 0 bases, with 10 bases lying between them. Per the germline V gene, CDR1 is SGHRS and CDR2 is YFSETQ. CDR3 protein: CASSLGRGTAKNIQYF. The CDR3 nucleotides read TGCGCCAGCAGCTTGGGTAGGGGTACAGCCAAAAACATTCAGTACTTC.

The V call is TRBV10-1, the J call TRBJ2-7; the match to TRBD2 covers 8 bases. Germline lookup yields CDR1 WNHNN and CDR2 SYGVQD (reference sequence). V was clipped by 5 bases and J by 4 bases; unmatched bases: 7. The CDR3 extends over 14 amino acids. CDR3 amino acids: CASSTGTRSYEQYF. CDR3 sequence (DNA): TGCGCCAGCAGTACCGGGACTAGGAGTTACGAGCAGTACTTC.

The chain carries TRBV9 and TRBJ2-7; perhaps TRBD2 as D (5 bases). CDR3 length equals 14 residues. Germline V gene sequence: CDR1 SGDLS, CDR2 YYNGEE. V was trimmed by 3 bases and J by 0 bases, leaving 10 bases between them. CDR3 bases: TGTGCCAGCAGCGCCCATAGCGCCTCCTACGAGCAGTACTTC. This codes for CASSAHSASYEQYF. Combining the CDR3 with reference TRBV9 and TRBJ2-7 gives the whole variable domain DSGVTQTPKHLITATGQRVTLRCSPRSGDLSVYWYQQSLDQGLQFLIQYYNGEERAKGNILERFSAQQFPDLHSELNLSSLELGDSALYFCASSAHSASYEQYFGPGTRLTVT.

The CDR3 sequence is CASSWGVGNTEAFF. Here the CDR3 DNA reads TGTGCCAGCAGCTGGGGAGTCGGGAACACTGAAGCTTTCTTT. The chain carries TRBV5-8 and TRBJ1-1; D unresolved. V was clipped by 3 bases and J by 1 base, with 10 bases between them. This CDR3 has 14 residues. Germline CDR1 and CDR2: SGHTS and YDEGEE.

The rearrangement uses TRBV19 and TRBJ2-1, with D perhaps TRBD2 (5 bases). The V gene's germline CDR1 is LNHDA and CDR2 SQIVND (reference sequence). The CDR3 extends over 16 amino acids. V lost 2 bases to trimming and J lost 6 bases, with 17 bases between them. The CDR3 loop reads CASSISAGLGVNEQFF. Here the CDR3 DNA reads TGTGCCAGTAGTATAAGCGCAGGATTGGGAGTCAATGAGCAGTTCTTC. The variable domain in full, with the rest retrieved from reference TRBV19 and TRBJ2-1, is DGGITQSPKYLFRKEGQNVTLSCEQNLNHDAMYWYRQDPGQGLRLIYYSQIVNDFQKGDIAEGYSVSREKKESFPLTVTSAQKNPTAFYLCASSISAGLGVNEQFFGPGTRLTVL.

This chain uses TRBV6-1 with TRBJ2-7; D is perhaps TRBD1 or TRBD2 (5 bases each). V was trimmed by 7 bases and J by 0 bases, leaving 13 bases between them. CDR3 length: 14 residues. The germline gives CDR1 MNHNS, CDR2 SASEGT. CDR3 nucleotide sequence: TGTGCCAGCAAAGCCGGGACCATCTCCTACGAGCAGTACTTC. Translated: CASKAGTISYEQYF.

This clone occurred once. The chain uses TRBV5-1 and TRBJ2-2; TRBD2 might be the D (7 bases). The V gene lost 4 bases and the J gene lost 5 bases, with 24 bases spanning the gap. The CDR3 extends over 18 amino acids. Per germline, CDR1 SGHRS and CDR2 YFSETQ. CDR3 DNA: TGCGCCAGCAGCGCGCGTAAACTAGCGTGGGGGCCGACCGGGGAGCTGTTTTTT. The encoded protein is CASSARKLAWGPTGELFF.

The chain couples TRBV19 to TRBJ1-1, with D uncertain. V dropped 11 bases and J dropped 1 base, with 14 bases sitting between them. There are 13 residues in the CDR3. Per germline, CDR1 LNHDA and CDR2 SQIVND (reference sequence). CDR3 DNA sequence: TGTGCCGCAAAAAGTCTTGGGAACACTGAAGCTTTCTTT. Translation: CAAKSLGNTEAFF.

The chain uses TRBV2 and TRBJ2-1, with TRBD2 matching over 8 bases. This CDR3 comprises 12 residues. V trimming: 7 bases; J trimming: 9 bases; junction bases outside the gene matches: 5. Germline-derived CDR1 and CDR2 are SNHLY and FYNNEI. Here the CDR3 reads CASTGTRGEQFF. The DNA for the CDR3 is TGTGCCAGCACCGGGACTAGAGGTGAGCAGTTCTTC. The variable domain in full, with the rest retrieved from reference TRBV2 and TRBJ2-1, is EPEVTQTPSHQVTQMGQEVILRCVPISNHLYFYWYRQILGQKVEFLVSFYNNEISEKSEIFDDQFSVERPDGSNFTLKIRSTKLEDSAMYFCASTGTRGEQFFGPGTRLTVL.

The chain recombines TRBV10-2 with TRBJ2-6; no reliable D call. The CDR3 length is 15 residues. Trimming removed 6 bases from V and 2 bases from J, with 11 bases in between. CDR1 and CDR2 from the germline V gene are WSHSY and SAAADI. CDR3 sequence: CASRALSPGANVLTF. In DNA form, the CDR3 reads TGCGCCAGCAGGGCCCTTTCCCCTGGGGCCAACGTCCTGACTTTC.

V usage is TRBV2 and J usage is TRBJ1-1, with 8 bases matching TRBD1. Germline CDR1 is SNHLY and CDR2 is FYNNEI. This CDR3 spans 13 amino acids. V lost 6 bases, J lost 7 bases, and 7 bases stayed unmatched. DNA for the CDR3: TGTGCCAGCAGCGGACAGGGTCAACATGAAGCTTTCTTT. It yields the protein CASSGQGQHEAFF.

This clone was seen once. The V call is TRBV6-4, the J call TRBJ1-2; D is possibly TRBD1 (6 bases). The CDR3 totals 15 residues. V was trimmed by 3 bases and J by 5 bases, leaving 16 bases between them. Germline V gene data show CDR1 as MRHNA and CDR2 as SNTAGT. The CDR3 here is CASSESQGRLYGYTF. CDR3 sequence (DNA): TGTGCCAGCAGTGAATCGCAGGGGAGGCTTTATGGCTACACCTTC.

The J gene is TRBJ1-2, the V gene TRBV29-1; 9 nucleotides line up with TRBD1. This CDR3 contains 11 residues. The J segment lost 6 bases and the V segment lost 6 bases, leaving 2 bases of the junction unmatched. Looked up from germline, CDR1 is SQVTM and CDR2 is ANQGSEA. In DNA, the CDR3 is TGCAGCGTGAGGGACAGGGATGGCTACACCTTC. As protein: CSVRDRDGYTF.

This clone was observed once. The rearrangement uses TRBV27 and TRBJ1-1, with a tentative D call TRBD1 (6 bases). CDR3 length: 15 residues. The germline CDR1 and CDR2 sequences are MNHEY and SMNVEV (reference sequence). Trimming cost V 1 base and J 2 bases, with 11 bases left between them. Here the CDR3 reads CASSLFTGGNTEAFF. The CDR3 DNA is TGTGCCAGCAGTTTATTTACTGGGGGCAACACTGAAGCTTTCTTT.

The gene calls are TRBV19 and TRBJ2-1; 12 bases match TRBD2. The V segment lost 5 bases and the J segment 5 bases; nucleotides outside the gene matches: 16. Germline assignment: CDR1 LNHDA and CDR2 SQIVND (reference sequence). The CDR3 has 19 residues. The CDR3 is CASSPAGLAGLSNNNEQFF. The CDR3 DNA follows: TGTGCCAGTAGTCCCGCCGGACTAGCGGGACTATCCAACAACAATGAGCAGTTCTTC.

The chain combines TRBV7-9 with TRBJ1-5; 11 bases match TRBD1. CDR3 length equals 16 residues. V trimming: 2 bases; J trimming: 5 bases; junction bases outside the gene matches: 5. Germline CDR1 SEHNR, CDR2 FQNEAQ (reference sequence). The CDR3 DNA follows: TGTGCCAGCAGCTTAACAGGACAGGGGGCGCATCAGCCCCAGCATTTT. Its protein is CASSLTGQGAHQPQHF.

The chain is built from TRBV5-1 and TRBJ2-1, with TRBD2 matching 10 bases. V lost 2 bases to trimming and J lost 7 bases; unmatched junction nucleotides: 12. This CDR3 is 17 amino acids long. Germline V gives CDR1 SGHRS, CDR2 YFSETQ. Here the CDR3 DNA reads TGCGCCAGCAGCTTACGGACTAGCGGTCTCAACAGGAATGAGCAGTTCTTC. It specifies CASSLRTSGLNRNEQFF.

The chain uses TRBV28 and TRBJ2-5; 14 bases are a match to TRBD2. J gave up 4 bases and V 6 bases, and 4 bases lay outside the gene matches. Per germline, CDR1 MDHEN and CDR2 SYDVKM. The CDR3 spans 15 residues. The CDR3 DNA is TGTGCCAGCAGCGGGACTAGCGGGAGTGTAGAGACCCAGTACTTC. As protein: CASSGTSGSVETQYF.

The DNA for the CDR3 is TGTGCCAGCAGAAAACAGGGTAGACAGCCCCAGCATTTT. It specifies CASRKQGRQPQHF. V is TRBV27 and J is TRBJ1-5; TRBD1 might be the D (6 bases). The V and J ends lost 6 bases and 7 bases respectively, with 13 bases between them. CDR1 is MNHEY, CDR2 SMNVEV, per germline (reference sequence). The CDR3 is 13 amino acids.

The chain links TRBV19 to TRBJ2-7; tentatively, D is TRBD2 (6 bases). V gave up 7 bases and J gave up 1 base, with 14 bases separating them. The CDR3 contains 14 residues. The germline V gene has CDR1 LNHDA and CDR2 SQIVND (reference sequence). CDR3 DNA sequence: TGTGCCAGTACTGATACGGAGGGGTCCTACGAGCAGTACTTC. Its protein product is CASTDTEGSYEQYF.